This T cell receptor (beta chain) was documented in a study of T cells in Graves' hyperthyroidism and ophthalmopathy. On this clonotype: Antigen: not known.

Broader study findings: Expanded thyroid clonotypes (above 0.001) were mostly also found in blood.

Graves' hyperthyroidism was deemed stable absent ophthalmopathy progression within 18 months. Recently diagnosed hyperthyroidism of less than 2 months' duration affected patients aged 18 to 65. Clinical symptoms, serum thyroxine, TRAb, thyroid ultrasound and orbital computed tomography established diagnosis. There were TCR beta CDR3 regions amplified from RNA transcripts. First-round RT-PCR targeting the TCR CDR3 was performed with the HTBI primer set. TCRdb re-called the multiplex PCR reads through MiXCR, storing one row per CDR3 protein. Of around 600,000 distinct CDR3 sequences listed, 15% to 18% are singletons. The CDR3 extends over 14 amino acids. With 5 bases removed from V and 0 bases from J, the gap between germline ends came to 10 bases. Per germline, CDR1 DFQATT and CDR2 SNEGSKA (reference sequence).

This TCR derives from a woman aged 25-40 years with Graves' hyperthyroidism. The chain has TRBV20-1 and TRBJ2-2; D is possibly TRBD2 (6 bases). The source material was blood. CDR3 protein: CSAGSGANTGELFF. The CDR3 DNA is TGCAGTGCTGGTAGCGGCGCGAACACCGGGGAGCTGTTTTTT.